This TCR beta chain was documented in a study of cytomegalovirus exposure and HLA in healthy donors. Study conclusions and caveats: Subsequent analysis found a tendency for first-cohort TCR clusters to co-occur within the 120 or so validation repertoires. Overall, about 160 TCR beta chains were annotated as cytomegalovirus-associated.

Clones were sequenced by immunoSEQ multiplex PCR, and TCRdb holds only the in-frame ones, with some missing. The table includes hundreds of thousands of clones, 70% to 90% detected once. Of note for this clone: Its antigen is not identified.

The CDR3 sequence is 17 residues long. The germline CDR1 and CDR2 sequences are LNHNV and YYDKDF (reference sequence). After removal of 3 bases from V and 4 bases from J, the junction contained 12 bases not matched to a gene. Separate from the approximately 670-subject first cohort was the approximately 120-subject validation cohort, to which the donors belonged. The source material was PBMCs. The clonotype originates from a woman aged 18-29 years in good health and CMV-seronegative. This chain links TRBV15 with TRBJ1-5; 7 nucleotides agree with TRBD1. CDR3 in amino acids: CATSSARTGWRNQPQHF. The DNA of the CDR3 is TGTGCCACCAGCAGCGCTAGGACAGGTTGGAGGAATCAGCCCCAGCATTTT.